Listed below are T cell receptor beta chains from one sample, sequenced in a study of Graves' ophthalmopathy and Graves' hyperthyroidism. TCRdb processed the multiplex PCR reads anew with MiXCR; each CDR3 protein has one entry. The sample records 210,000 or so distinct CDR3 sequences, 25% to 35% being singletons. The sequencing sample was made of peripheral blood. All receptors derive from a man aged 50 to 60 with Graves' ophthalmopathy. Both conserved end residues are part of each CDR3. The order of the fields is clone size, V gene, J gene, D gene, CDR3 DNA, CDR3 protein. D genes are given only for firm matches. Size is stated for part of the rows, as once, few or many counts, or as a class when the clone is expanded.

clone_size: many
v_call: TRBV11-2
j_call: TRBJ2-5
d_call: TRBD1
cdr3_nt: TGTGCCAGCAGCCAGCCCGGGACAGAAGAGACCCAGTACTTC
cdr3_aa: CASSQPGTEETQYF

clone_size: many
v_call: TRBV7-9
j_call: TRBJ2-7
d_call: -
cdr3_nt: TGTGCCAGCAGCTTAGATGGACTTTCTTACGAGCAGTACTTC
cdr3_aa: CASSLDGLSYEQYF

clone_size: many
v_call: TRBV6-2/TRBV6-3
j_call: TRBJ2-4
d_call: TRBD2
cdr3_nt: TGTGCCAGCAGTTACTCCCGGGGGGATGGCATTCAGTACTTC
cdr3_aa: CASSYSRGDGIQYF

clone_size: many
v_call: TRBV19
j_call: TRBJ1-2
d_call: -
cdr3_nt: TGTGCCAGTAGTATAGGTAGTACCCGGGGCCGCGGCTATGGCTACACCTTC
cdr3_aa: CASSIGSTRGRGYGYTF

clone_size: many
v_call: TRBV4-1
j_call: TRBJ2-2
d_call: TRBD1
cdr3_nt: TGCGCCAGCAGAAAGGGACAGGCGAACACCGGGGAGCTGTTTTTT
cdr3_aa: CASRKGQANTGELFF

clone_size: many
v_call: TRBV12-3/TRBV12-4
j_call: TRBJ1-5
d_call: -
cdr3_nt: TGTGCCAGCAGTACCGAAATAAATCAGCCCCAGCATTTT
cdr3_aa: CASSTEINQPQHF

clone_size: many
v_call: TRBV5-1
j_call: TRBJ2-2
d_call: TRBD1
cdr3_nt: TGCGCCAGCAGCGAACAGGGGACCGGGGAGCTGTTTTTT
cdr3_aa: CASSEQGTGELFF

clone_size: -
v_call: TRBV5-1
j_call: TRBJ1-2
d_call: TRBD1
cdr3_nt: TGCGCCAGCAGCCAGGACAGGGGAATCTATGGCTACACCTTC
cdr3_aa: CASSQDRGIYGYTF

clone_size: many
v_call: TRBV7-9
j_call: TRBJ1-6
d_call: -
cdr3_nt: TGTGCCAGCAGCTTAGGACGCCCGGGACGGTATAATTCACCCCTCCACTTT
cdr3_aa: CASSLGRPGRYNSPLHF

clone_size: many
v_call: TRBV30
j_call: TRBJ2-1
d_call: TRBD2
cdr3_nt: TGTGCCTGGACGGCGGGAGGCCCGTCGAATGAGCAGTTCTTC
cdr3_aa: CAWTAGGPSNEQFF

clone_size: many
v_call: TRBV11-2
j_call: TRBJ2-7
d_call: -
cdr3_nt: TGTGCCAGCAGCTTACAAGGCGGGACGGGGGCCTACGAGCAGTACTTC
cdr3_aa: CASSLQGGTGAYEQYF

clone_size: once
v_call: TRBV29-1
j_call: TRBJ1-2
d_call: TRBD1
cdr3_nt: TGCAGCGTTGGCCCGTCAGGGGGTCAGGGAGGTGGCTACACCTTC
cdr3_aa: CSVGPSGGQGGGYTF

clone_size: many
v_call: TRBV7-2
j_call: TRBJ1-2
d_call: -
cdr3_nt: TGTGCCAGCAGCTTGTTTGCAGGGGCTAACTATGGCTACACCTTC
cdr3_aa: CASSLFAGANYGYTF